These 26 T cell receptor beta chains share one sample of origin, sequenced in a study of T-cell reconstitution after alpha-beta-depleted transplantation in children. Preparation of the TCRbeta library was carried out with unique molecular identifiers. From the PCR reads, TCRdb called clonotypes with MiXCR, one entry per CDR3 protein. The sample holds about 830,000 distinct CDR3 sequences, around 15% seen once. Specimen: PBMCs, mostly from graft donor cells, collected 360 days after TCRalphabeta/CD19-depleted stem cell transplant. The receptors originated from a male patient younger than 18 who had a stem cell transplant for acute lymphoblastic leukemia, so the T cells may come from the graft donor.

This clonotype has only a few counts. The chain carries TRBV4-2 and TRBJ2-2; TRBD2 aligns across 9 bases. Germline trimming cut 4 bases from V and 6 bases from J; bases unmatched to any gene: 12. Germline V gene sequence: CDR1 LGHNA, CDR2 YNFKEQ. This CDR3 is built from 17 residues. CDR3: CASSPLPGTSKSGELFF. For the CDR3, the DNA is TGTGCCAGCAGCCCCCTCCCCGGGACTAGCAAGTCCGGGGAGCTGTTTTTT.

The V gene is TRBV27, the J gene TRBJ2-7, with TRBD1 as a possible D gene (6 bases). The germline V gene has CDR1 MNHEY and CDR2 SMNVEV (reference sequence). This CDR3 contains 13 residues. V was shortened by 4 bases and J by 2 bases, with 9 bases between the two germline ends. The CDR3 DNA is TGTGCCAGCAGTTACAGGGCCACCTACGAGCAGTACTTC. This sequence encodes CASSYRATYEQYF.

The DNA of the CDR3 is TGTGCCAGCAGCCAAAATAGACTAGCGGGCGATGAGCAGTTCTTC. Protein sequence: CASSQNRLAGDEQFF. The V gene is TRBV14, the J gene TRBJ2-1; 10 bases are shared with TRBD2. The CDR3 has 15 residues. V gave up 2 bases and J gave up 8 bases; unmatched junction bases: 6. The germline gives CDR1 SGHDN, CDR2 FVKESK.

The chain carries TRBV7-9 and TRBJ2-5; D remains unclear. This CDR3 spans 14 amino acids. Germline-derived CDR1 and CDR2 are SEHNR and FQNEAQ (reference sequence). The V gene lost 5 bases and the J gene lost 4 bases, with 14 bases spanning the gap. In DNA, the CDR3 is TGTGCCAGCAGCCGAGATGCGAGGCCAGAGACCCAGTACTTC. The encoded protein is CASSRDARPETQYF.

J is TRBJ2-7 and V is TRBV27, with 12 nucleotides matching TRBD2. The germline V gene has CDR1 MNHEY and CDR2 SMNVEV (reference sequence). V was pared by 8 bases and J by 4 bases, with 0 bases of the junction left unmatched. This CDR3 has 12 residues. The CDR3 region is CASGTSGYEQYF. In DNA, the CDR3 is TGTGCCAGCGGGACTAGCGGGTACGAGCAGTACTTC.

This clonotype was seen more than once but under ten times. The chain couples TRBV20-1 to TRBJ2-7; 9 nucleotides align to TRBD2. There are 14 residues in the CDR3. The germline V gene encodes CDR1 DFQATT and CDR2 SNEGSKA (reference sequence). Trimming at V came to 3 bases and at J to 4 bases, leaving 7 bases not matched to a gene. The CDR3 region has the DNA TGCAGTGCTAGGCGGGAGGGGGCGATTTACGAGCAGTACTTC. Translated, it gives CSARREGAIYEQYF.

The sample holds a few counts of this clonotype. V is TRBV7-7 and J is TRBJ2-5, with unresolved D. V gave up 1 base and J gave up 3 bases, with 12 bases separating them. Germline CDR1 and CDR2: SSHAT and FNYEAQ (reference sequence). The CDR3 is made up of 15 amino acids. The CDR3 coding sequence is TGTGCCAGCAGCTTAGTACCCGCTAATGAAGAGACCCAGTACTTC. It yields the protein CASSLVPANEETQYF.

This clonotype has just a few counts. The gene calls are TRBV5-1 and TRBJ1-2, with TRBD1 identical over 7 bases. The CDR3 loop spans 16 amino acids. Germline V lookup: CDR1 SGHRS, CDR2 YFSETQ. V gave up 4 bases and J gave up 4 bases; unmatched junction bases: 13. The CDR3 DNA reads as TGCGCCAGCAGCGTCCAATCGGGGACAGTCCTCTATGGCTACACCTTC. Protein sequence: CASSVQSGTVLYGYTF.

This clonotype showed up just a few times. J is TRBJ2-2 and V is TRBV6-1, with 12 positions matching TRBD2. After removal of 7 bases from V and 4 bases from J, the junction contained 10 bases not matched to a gene. Germline CDR1 reads MNHNS; CDR2 reads SASEGT. The CDR3 covers 17 residues. CDR3 amino acids: CASIGLAGGAVTGELFF. The CDR3 region has the DNA TGTGCCAGCATCGGGCTAGCGGGAGGGGCTGTCACCGGGGAGCTGTTTTTT.

In its sample, this clonotype was seen a few times. This chain connects TRBV14 to TRBJ2-7; no clear D gene. This CDR3 has 16 amino acids. V was pared by 0 bases and J by 2 bases, with 14 bases between. Germline V gene sequence: CDR1 SGHDN, CDR2 FVKESK. The CDR3 reads CASSQDLLRPAYEQYF. The CDR3 DNA is TGTGCCAGCAGCCAAGATCTTCTGCGTCCCGCCTACGAGCAGTACTTC.

This clonotype was recorded a few times. The chain joins TRBV10-2 to TRBJ2-5, with D unclear. CDR3 length equals 13 residues. V was clipped by 10 bases and J by 0 bases, with 12 bases between them. Looked up from germline, CDR1 is WSHSY and CDR2 is SAAADI. In DNA, the CDR3 is TGCGCCACCACACTCTTGTACCAAGAGACCCAGTACTTC. It encodes CATTLLYQETQYF.

This clonotype has more than one count but fewer than ten. The J gene is TRBJ2-5, the V gene TRBV12-3 or TRBV12-4; 8 bases line up with TRBD1. Losses at the gene ends were 6 bases for V and 4 bases for J; bases not matched to a gene: 7. This CDR3 comprises 14 residues. This chain's CDR3 is CASRRTGPRETQYF. The CDR3 nucleotides read TGTGCCAGCAGGAGGACAGGGCCTCGAGAGACCCAGTACTTC.

This clonotype has at least ten counts. The chain joins TRBV5-1 to TRBJ1-3, with D unclear. CDR3 size: 15 residues. Trimming shortened V by 0 bases and J by 4 bases, and 11 bases separated the two germline ends. The germline CDR1 and CDR2 sequences are SGHRS and YFSETQ. CDR3 in DNA: TGCGCCAGCAGCTTGGTTGCGGTAGGCGGAAACACCATATATTTT. Translating it yields CASSLVAVGGNTIYF.

V and J are TRBV6-1 and TRBJ1-2; no definite D call. The V gene lost 4 bases and the J gene lost 2 bases, with 11 bases spanning the gap. From germline, CDR1 is MNHNS and CDR2 SASEGT. The CDR3 consists of 14 residues. The CDR3 bases are TGTGCCAGCAGTGCCTGGACGGAGAACTATGGCTACACCTTC. Translated: CASSAWTENYGYTF.

The rearrangement uses TRBV7-2 and TRBJ1-6; no firm D call. Germline CDR1 SGHTA, CDR2 FQGNSA. The CDR3 covers 15 residues. V lost 1 base to trimming and J lost 6 bases, with 10 bases between them. This CDR3 reads CASSLGSTTNSPLHF. The CDR3 coding sequence is TGTGCCAGCAGCTTAGGTTCGACAACTAATTCACCCCTCCACTTT. Variable domain in full (rest from reference TRBV7-2 and TRBJ1-6): GAGVSQSPSNKVTEKGKDVELRCDPISGHTALYWYRQSLGQGLEFLIYFQGNSAPDKSGLPSDRFSAERTGGSVSTLTIQRTQQEDSAVYLCASSLGSTTNSPLHFGNGTRLTVT.

The rearrangement links TRBV29-1 to TRBJ1-5, with 10 bases aligning to TRBD1. The CDR3 has 14 residues. Per germline, CDR1 SQVTM and CDR2 ANQGSEA. After removal of 7 bases from V and 5 bases from J, the junction contained 8 bases not matched to a gene. As DNA, the CDR3 is TGCAGCGCTACGACAGGGGGCAACCATCAGCCCCAGCATTTT. It codes for CSATTGGNHQPQHF.

The chain is built from TRBV12-3 or TRBV12-4 and TRBJ2-3; TRBD2 aligns across 10 bases. The length of the CDR3 is 17 residues. J gave up 5 bases and V 2 bases, and 10 bases lay outside the gene matches. This CDR3 reads CASSLPVLAGAQDTQYF. In DNA, the CDR3 is TGTGCCAGCAGTTTACCGGTCCTAGCGGGAGCTCAAGATACGCAGTATTTT.

This clonotype has a handful of counts. The rearrangement uses TRBV6-2 or TRBV6-3 and TRBJ2-7; the match to TRBD1 covers 10 bases. Per germline, CDR1 MNHEY and CDR2 SVGEGT. V was clipped by 2 bases and J by 3 bases; unmatched bases: 7. The CDR3 extends over 16 amino acids. The CDR3 reads CASSYPTGTGVYEQYF. The CDR3 DNA follows: TGTGCCAGCAGTTACCCTACCGGGACAGGGGTCTACGAGCAGTACTTC.

V is TRBV30 and J is TRBJ2-2; D not resolved. The germline V and J ends were trimmed by 3 bases and 3 bases, with 8 bases remaining between them. The CDR3 has 13 amino acids. Germline values: CDR1 GTSNPN, CDR2 SVGIG (reference sequence). The CDR3 coding sequence is TGTGCCTGGAGCCTCGAGCACACCGGGGAGCTGTTTTTT. It codes for CAWSLEHTGELFF.

This chain connects TRBV9 to TRBJ1-1; D unclear. Germline assignment: CDR1 SGDLS and CDR2 YYNGEE. The CDR3 runs to 16 residues. The V end lost 2 bases, the J end lost 1 base, and 15 bases lay between the germline ends. The CDR3 DNA is TGTGCCAGCAGCGTTTTACAGAGCCTCGAGAACACTGAAGCTTTCTTT. It yields the protein CASSVLQSLENTEAFF.

This clonotype was counted between two and nine times. The V and J genes are TRBV7-2 and TRBJ2-5; maybe TRBD2 (5 bases). V was cut by 0 bases and J by 1 base, with 15 bases left in between. There are 17 residues in the CDR3. From germline, CDR1 is SGHTA and CDR2 FQGNSA. CDR3 amino acids: CASSLAEIGLSQETQYF. CDR3 in DNA: TGTGCCAGCAGCTTAGCCGAAATTGGACTTTCCCAAGAGACCCAGTACTTC.

The J gene is TRBJ2-7, the V gene TRBV10-3; D is possibly TRBD1 (5 bases). The ends were cut back, 3 bases at V and 1 base at J, with 22 bases in the middle. CDR1 is ENHRY, CDR2 SYGVKD, per germline. The CDR3 runs to 18 residues. In DNA form, the CDR3 reads TGTGCCATCAGTGAAGTCCGGACATTCACAGTTTTTTCCTACGAGCAGTACTTC. Translated, it gives CAISEVRTFTVFSYEQYF.

The chain joins TRBV12-3 or TRBV12-4 to TRBJ1-2; D remains unclear. V dropped 6 bases and J dropped 6 bases, with 11 bases sitting between them. The CDR3 is made up of 12 amino acids. The CDR3 bases are TGTGCCAGCAGGCCCCGCACAAATGGCTACACCTTC. This translates into CASRPRTNGYTF.

This clonotype has more than one count but fewer than ten. The CDR3 loop is CASSLGTWGDEQFF. CDR3 DNA: TGCGCCAGCAGCTTAGGGACATGGGGGGATGAGCAGTTCTTC. The V call is TRBV5-1, the J call TRBJ2-1, with D possibly called TRBD1 or TRBD2 (6 bases each). The germline CDR1 and CDR2 sequences are SGHRS and YFSETQ. Trimming cost V 2 bases and J 8 bases, with 14 bases left between them. This CDR3 has 14 residues.

In its sample, this clonotype was seen a few times. This rearrangement joins TRBV7-9 to TRBJ2-1; D not resolved. The CDR3 has 13 residues. Trimming pared 5 bases from V and 4 bases from J, leaving 9 bases between. Germline values: CDR1 SEHNR, CDR2 FQNEAQ (reference sequence). This CDR3 is CASSNVVYNEQFF. The CDR3 DNA sequence: TGTGCCAGCAGCAACGTCGTTTACAATGAGCAGTTCTTC.

The CDR3 nucleotides read TGTGCCAGCGGACAGGGGCATAGGTACGAGCAGTACTTC. Translated: CASGQGHRYEQYF. This chain connects TRBV6-1 to TRBJ2-7, with 9 bases matching TRBD1. CDR1 MNHNS and CDR2 SASEGT come from the germline V gene. CDR3 length: 13 residues. J was trimmed by 4 bases and V by 8 bases; bases with no gene match: 6.